Reported below is one T cell receptor (beta chain). Germline loops: CDR1 MNHEY, CDR2 SVGEGT. V lost 5 bases and J 9 bases, leaving 23 bases between the germline ends. This CDR3 comprises 16 residues. The entry originates in a study of blood T cell repertoires in COVID-19. Turning to the study itself: Sample material is recorded as cDNA or gDNA derived from T cells, B-cell-depleted T cells, or PBMCs.

Measured with immunoSEQ multiplex PCR; TCRdb has only the in-frame clones, and not every one. This table holds about 120,000 clones, around 89% found once. This chain joins TRBV6-2 or TRBV6-3 and TRBJ1-5; TRBD1 might be the D (5 bases). The origin of this receptor is a human donor with acute or convalescent COVID-19. The donor label of this sample is uncertain. Sample: peripheral blood. The CDR3 region has the DNA TGTGCCAGCAGTCGGGCCGATGGGGGGACTGGGACGCCCCAGCATTTT. Translating gives CASSRADGGTGTPQHF.